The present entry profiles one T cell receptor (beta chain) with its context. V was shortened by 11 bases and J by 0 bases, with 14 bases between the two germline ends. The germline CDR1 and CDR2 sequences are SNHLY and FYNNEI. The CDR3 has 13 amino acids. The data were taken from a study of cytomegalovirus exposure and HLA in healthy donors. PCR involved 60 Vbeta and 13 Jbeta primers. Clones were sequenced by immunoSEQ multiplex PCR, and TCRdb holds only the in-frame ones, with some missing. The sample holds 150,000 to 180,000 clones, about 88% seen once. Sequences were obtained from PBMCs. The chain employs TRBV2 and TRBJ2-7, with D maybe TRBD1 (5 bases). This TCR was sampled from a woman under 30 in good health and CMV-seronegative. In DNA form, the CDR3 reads TGTGCCGGTGGGGCAGTATTCTCCTACGAGCAGTACTTC. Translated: CAGGAVFSYEQYF.